This TCR beta chain is drawn from a study of T cells in Graves' hyperthyroidism and ophthalmopathy. Study at large: Blood was drawn when the patient was first diagnosed and still untreated.

V was pared by 4 bases and J by 0 bases, with 13 bases between. Germline V gene data show CDR1 as SGDLS and CDR2 as YYNGEE. The CDR3 loop spans 16 amino acids. Overall study results and limits: From stable hyperthyroidism, ophthalmopathy was separated by a 13 V-J model.

Uncontrolled infection, other autoimmune disease, pregnancy or lactation barred patients from enrollment. Thyroid ultrasound and orbital computed tomography, with clinical symptoms and serum thyroxine and TRAb, informed diagnoses. Amplification targeted TCR beta CDR3 regions from RNA transcripts. The TCR CDR3 first-round RT-PCR relied on the HTBI primer set. TCRdb used MiXCR to reprocess the multiplex PCR reads, holding one entry per CDR3 protein. This table has about 600,000 distinct CDR3 sequences, approximately 15% appearing once. In regard to this clonotype: Its antigen is still unknown.

Material: blood. The V and J genes are TRBV9 and TRBJ2-2; a possible D gene is TRBD1 (5 bases). The receptor's source is a woman between 50 and 59 years old with Graves' ophthalmopathy. CDR3 in DNA: TGTGCCAGCAGCCCCTCAGGGTTCGCGAACACCGGGGAGCTGTTTTTT. Its protein is CASSPSGFANTGELFF.